These T cell receptor beta chains were read from a single sample in a study of human T cells and chemical hapten exposure. In TCRdb, the RACE reads were re-called with MiXCR into one record per CDR3 protein. The repertoire consists of 65,000 to 95,000 distinct CDR3 sequences, with 7% to 9.5% occurring once and the leading ten covering 1.7%. Material: whole blood. The source of these receptors is a female donor in good health. Some clones in this sample may be carry-over from other donors' samples. Each CDR3 is given with its conserved first and last residue. The order of the fields is clone size, J gene, D gene, V gene, CDR3 protein, CDR3 DNA. D genes are given only for firm matches. Not all rows give a size; the values are once, few, many and, for expanded clones, a class.

>many|TRBJ2-7|.|TRBV4-3
CASSQDGGSDEQYF
TGCGCCAGCAGCCAAGATGGGGGAAGTGACGAGCAGTACTTC
>many|TRBJ1-2|.|TRBV7-2
CASSLGPQFYGYTF
TGTGCCAGCAGCTTAGGGCCGCAATTCTATGGCTACACCTTC
>many|TRBJ1-6|TRBD1|TRBV18
CASSPPSQGGSPLHF
TGTGCCAGCTCACCACCTAGCCAGGGGGGTTCACCCCTCCACTTT
>.|TRBJ2-3|TRBD1|TRBV5-5
CASSPPQGGTDTQYF
TGTGCCAGCAGCCCCCCCCAGGGGGGCACAGATACGCAGTATTTT
>few|TRBJ2-7|.|TRBV5-1
CASSAGLGGQYEQYF
TGCGCCAGCAGCGCGGGATTGGGGGGCCAGTACGAGCAGTACTTC
>.|TRBJ2-2|TRBD2|TRBV27
CASRTRGLAANTGELFF
TGTGCCAGCCGAACTAGGGGACTAGCGGCGAACACCGGGGAGCTGTTTTTT
>.|TRBJ1-2|.|TRBV20-1
CSARITGRHGYTF
TGCAGTGCTAGAATCACAGGGCGCCATGGCTACACCTTC
>.|TRBJ2-7|.|TRBV19
CASSPHRGAGSYEQYF
TGTGCCAGTAGCCCTCATAGGGGGGCCGGATCCTACGAGCAGTACTTC
>few|TRBJ1-1|TRBD1|TRBV4-3
CASSQETGLFMNTEAFF
TGCGCCAGCAGCCAAGAGACAGGGTTATTTATGAACACTGAAGCTTTCTTT
>many|TRBJ2-3|TRBD2|TRBV10-3
CAISESIAGGPTDTQYF
TGTGCCATCAGTGAGTCTATTGCGGGGGGGCCCACAGATACGCAGTATTTT
>few|TRBJ1-2|TRBD1|TRBV7-9
CASSLRGVQGDYGYTF
TGTGCCAGCAGCTTAAGGGGGGTTCAGGGGGACTATGGCTACACCTTC
>many|TRBJ2-3|.|TRBV7-2
CASSWKASSTDTQYF
TGTGCCAGCAGCTGGAAAGCCTCTAGCACAGATACGCAGTATTTT
>many|TRBJ1-2|.|TRBV7-9
CASSPQTLFGDDGYTF
TGTGCCAGCAGTCCCCAGACGCTTTTCGGGGACGATGGCTACACCTTC
>.|TRBJ2-1|.|TRBV3-1
CASGYNEQFF
TGTGCCAGCGGATACAATGAGCAGTTCTTC
>many|TRBJ1-5|.|TRBV6-2/TRBV6-3
CASGYSNQPQHF
TGTGCCAGCGGATATAGCAATCAGCCCCAGCATTTT
>many|TRBJ2-3|.|TRBV6-4
CASSDSKGGGGTDTQYF
TGTGCCAGCAGTGACTCGAAGGGGGGAGGCGGCACAGATACGCAGTATTTT
>many|TRBJ2-7|TRBD2|TRBV6-5
CASSTGPGLAGVSYEQYF
TGTGCCAGCAGCACCGGCCCGGGACTAGCGGGGGTTTCCTACGAGCAGTACTTC
>.|TRBJ1-1|.|TRBV9
CASSVDFYTEAFF
TGTGCCAGCAGCGTAGATTTCTACACTGAAGCTTTCTTT
>.|TRBJ1-1|.|TRBV6-5
CASSYREGGTEAFF
TGTGCCAGCAGTTATAGAGAAGGGGGGACTGAAGCTTTCTTT
>.|TRBJ2-4|.|TRBV7-2
CASSLAGTGIQYF
TGTGCCAGCAGCTTAGCAGGGACCGGGATTCAGTACTTC
>many|TRBJ1-5|TRBD1|TRBV4-2
CASSQHYRDRGQPQHF
TGTGCCAGCAGCCAACACTACCGGGACAGGGGTCAGCCCCAGCATTTT
>many|TRBJ1-5|TRBD1|TRBV25-1
CASSEGGGQAPNQPQHF
TGTGCCAGCAGTGAGGGTGGAGGACAGGCGCCTAATCAGCCCCAGCATTTT
>.|TRBJ2-4|.|TRBV11-2
CASSLGLWRVAKNIQYF
TGTGCCAGCAGCTTAGGACTGTGGCGGGTAGCCAAAAACATTCAGTACTTC
>.|TRBJ2-5|.|TRBV7-2
CASSSLGTSGRGETQYF
TGTGCCAGCAGCTCCCTCGGGACCTCGGGCCGTGGAGAGACCCAGTACTTC
>.|TRBJ2-7|.|TRBV6-1
CASSDSGRLYEQYF
TGTGCCAGCAGTGATTCGGGACGGCTTTACGAGCAGTACTTC
>many|TRBJ2-7|.|TRBV6-6
CASSYMGEQYF
TGTGCCAGCAGTTATATGGGCGAGCAGTACTTC
>.|TRBJ2-3|.|TRBV18
CASSPSRDFTDTQYF
TGTGCCAGCTCACCATCGAGGGATTTCACAGATACGCAGTATTTT
>.|TRBJ2-7|.|TRBV21-1
CASSRDRGQETYEQYF
TGTGCCAGCAGCAGGGACAGGGGGCAAGAGACCTACGAGCAGTACTTC
>few|TRBJ1-5|.|TRBV3-1
CASSQDRGRYQPQHF
TGTGCCAGCAGCCAAGATCGGGGGAGGTATCAGCCCCAGCATTTT
>few|TRBJ1-1|TRBD1|TRBV5-1
CASSSRQGLNTEAFF
TGCGCCAGCAGCTCCCGACAGGGATTGAACACTGAAGCTTTCTTT
>few|TRBJ2-7|TRBD2|TRBV9
CASSGAGSSPTTSGGGPESYEQYF
TGTGCCAGCAGCGGAGCCGGATCGTCTCCTACTACTAGCGGGGGGGGGCCGGAATCCTACGAGCAGTACTTC
>many|TRBJ1-4|.|TRBV20-1
CSARRSTNEKLFF
TGCAGTGCTAGACGTTCAACTAATGAAAAACTGTTTTTT
>many|TRBJ1-1|.|TRBV7-9
CASVAEQGLTAFF
TGTGCCAGCGTGGCGGAGCAGGGGTTGACAGCTTTCTTT
>many|TRBJ2-5|.|TRBV18
CASSPQQTGLRETQYF
TGTGCCAGCTCACCACAACAAACAGGGCTCCGCGAGACCCAGTACTTC
>many|TRBJ1-4|.|TRBV25-1
CASSEYGGDNEKLFF
TGTGCCAGCAGTGAATACGGGGGTGATAATGAAAAACTGTTTTTT
>few|TRBJ2-7|TRBD2|TRBV10-3
CAIRRGGLYEQYF
TGTGCTATCCGGCGGGGGGGCCTCTACGAGCAGTACTTC
>few|TRBJ2-3|.|TRBV2
CASSEPQGSTDTQYF
TGTGCCAGCAGCGAGCCGCAGGGTAGCACAGATACGCAGTATTTT
>many|TRBJ2-7|.|TRBV20-1
CSAREWEGQVSYEQYF
TGCAGTGCTAGAGAGTGGGAGGGACAAGTCTCCTACGAGCAGTACTTC
>.|TRBJ1-5|.|TRBV15
CATSRRGVSVPQHF
TGTGCCACCAGCAGACGGGGGGTCTCAGTGCCCCAGCATTTT
>.|TRBJ2-3|TRBD1|TRBV11-2
CASRGGTGGTDTQYF
TGTGCCAGCAGGGGGGGGACAGGGGGCACAGATACGCAGTATTTT
>medium-sized|TRBJ2-7|.|TRBV27
CASSTTPPAGRVNF
TGTGCCAGCAGTACCACCCCACCGGCCGGCAGGGTCAACTTC
>.|TRBJ1-1|.|TRBV3-1
CASSQDSGGIEAFF
TGTGCCAGCAGCCAAGATTCGGGAGGGATCGAAGCTTTCTTT
>many|TRBJ2-3|.|TRBV12-3/TRBV12-4
CASSLRRSGFYTDTQYF
TGTGCCAGCAGTTTACGGCGTTCCGGGTTTTACACAGATACGCAGTATTTT
>.|TRBJ2-1|.|TRBV2
CASCRANPNEQFF
TGTGCCAGCTGTCGGGCCAACCCCAATGAGCAGTTCTTC
>.|TRBJ2-5|.|TRBV6-6
CASSYSEVAITQETQYF
TGTGCCAGCAGTTACTCTGAGGTAGCGATAACCCAAGAGACCCAGTACTTC
>.|TRBJ2-5|.|TRBV7-9
CASSPSGIVTQYF
TGTGCCAGCAGCCCCAGTGGGATCGTGACCCAGTACTTC
>many|TRBJ1-1|.|TRBV7-2
CASSRTAEAFF
TGTGCCAGCAGCCGGACAGCCGAAGCTTTCTTT
>few|TRBJ2-7|TRBD1|TRBV19
CASSRPGQGSHEQYF
TGTGCCAGTAGTAGACCGGGACAGGGAAGCCACGAGCAGTACTTC
>.|TRBJ2-3|.|TRBV7-2
CASTPGRVRGDTQYF
TGTGCCAGCACCCCAGGGCGGGTACGGGGAGATACGCAGTATTTT
>.|TRBJ1-5|.|TRBV20-1
CSARDGDYSNQPQNF
TGCAGTGCTAGAGATGGGGATTATAGCAATCAGCCCCAGAATTTT
>.|TRBJ1-6|.|TRBV19
CASSVRTARDSPLHF
TGTGCCAGTAGTGTTAGGACAGCCCGCGATTCACCCCTCCACTTT
>few|TRBJ2-1|.|TRBV29-1
CSDKESSYNEQFF
TGCAGCGACAAGGAGAGCTCCTACAATGAGCAGTTCTTC
>.|TRBJ1-2|.|TRBV4-2
CASSQVYGVGSNYGYTF
TGTGCCAGCAGCCAAGTCTACGGGGTCGGTTCCAACTATGGCTACACCTTC
>few|TRBJ2-6|.|TRBV6-5
CASSAGQTSSGANVLTF
TGTGCCAGCAGTGCCGGACAGACAAGCTCTGGGGCCAACGTCCTGACTTTC
>many|TRBJ2-3|TRBD2|TRBV27
CASSFIFGLAGVKSTDTQYF
TGTGCCAGCAGTTTTATTTTTGGACTAGCGGGCGTTAAAAGCACAGATACGCAGTATTTT
>many|TRBJ1-2|.|TRBV7-3
CASSLDGSIYGYTF
TGTGCCAGCAGCTTAGACGGGAGCATCTATGGCTACACCTTC
>.|TRBJ1-1|.|TRBV20-1
CSAREDRHTEAFF
TGCAGTGCTAGAGAGGACAGACACACTGAAGCTTTCTTT
>many|TRBJ1-1|TRBD1|TRBV6-5
CASRSQGFHTEAFF
TGTGCCAGCAGATCACAGGGGTTTCACACTGAAGCTTTCTTT